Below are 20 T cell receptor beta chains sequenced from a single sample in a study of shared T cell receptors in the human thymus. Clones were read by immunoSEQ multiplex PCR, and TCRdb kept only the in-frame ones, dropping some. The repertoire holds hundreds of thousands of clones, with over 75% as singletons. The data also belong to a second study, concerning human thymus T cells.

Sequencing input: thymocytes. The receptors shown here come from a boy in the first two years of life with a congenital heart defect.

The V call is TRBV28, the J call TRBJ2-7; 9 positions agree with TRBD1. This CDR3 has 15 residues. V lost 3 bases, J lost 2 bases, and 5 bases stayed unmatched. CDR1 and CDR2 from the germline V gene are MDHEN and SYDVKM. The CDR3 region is CASSFWDRAPYEQYF. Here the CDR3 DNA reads TGTGCCAGCAGTTTCTGGGACAGGGCCCCCTACGAGCAGTACTTC.

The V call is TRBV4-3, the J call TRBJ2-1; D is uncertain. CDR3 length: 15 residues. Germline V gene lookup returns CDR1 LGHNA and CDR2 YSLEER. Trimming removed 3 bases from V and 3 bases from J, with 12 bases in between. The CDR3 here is CASSHSVWSYNEQFF. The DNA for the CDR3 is TGCGCCAGCAGCCACTCGGTCTGGAGCTACAATGAGCAGTTCTTC.

The chain's CDR3 is CASSSRTRSYTGELFF. The CDR3 bases are TGCGCCAGCAGCTCCCGGACTAGATCGTACACCGGGGAGCTGTTTTTT. The chain recombines TRBV5-1 with TRBJ2-2; TRBD2 agrees at 7 bases. The germline CDR1 and CDR2 sequences are SGHRS and YFSETQ. This CDR3 region has 16 residues. The junction had 8 bases not matched to a gene; V was cut back by 3 bases and J by 3 bases.

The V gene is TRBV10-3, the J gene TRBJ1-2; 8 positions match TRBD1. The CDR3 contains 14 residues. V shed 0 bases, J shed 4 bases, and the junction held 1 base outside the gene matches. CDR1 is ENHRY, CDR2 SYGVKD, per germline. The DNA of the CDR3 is TGTGCCATCAGTGAGTCGGGACAGGTCTATGGCTACACCTTC. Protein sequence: CAISESGQVYGYTF.

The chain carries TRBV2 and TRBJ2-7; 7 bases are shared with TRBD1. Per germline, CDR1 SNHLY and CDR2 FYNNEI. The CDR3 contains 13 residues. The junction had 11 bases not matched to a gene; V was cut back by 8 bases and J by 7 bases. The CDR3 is CASDRVTPREQYF. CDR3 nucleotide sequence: TGTGCCAGCGACAGGGTTACCCCAAGGGAGCAGTACTTC.

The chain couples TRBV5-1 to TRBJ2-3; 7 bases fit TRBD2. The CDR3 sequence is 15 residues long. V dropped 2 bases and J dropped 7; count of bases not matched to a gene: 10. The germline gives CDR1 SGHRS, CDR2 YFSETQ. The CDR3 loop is CASSLGVGGLNTQYF. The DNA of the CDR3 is TGCGCCAGCAGCTTAGGGGTGGGAGGGCTAAATACGCAGTATTTT.

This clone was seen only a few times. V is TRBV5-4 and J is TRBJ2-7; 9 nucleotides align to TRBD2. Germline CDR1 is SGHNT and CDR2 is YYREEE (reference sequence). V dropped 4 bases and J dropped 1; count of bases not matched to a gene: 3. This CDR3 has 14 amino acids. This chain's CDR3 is CASSETSGSYEQYF. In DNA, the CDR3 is TGTGCCAGCAGCGAGACTAGCGGTTCCTACGAGCAGTACTTC.

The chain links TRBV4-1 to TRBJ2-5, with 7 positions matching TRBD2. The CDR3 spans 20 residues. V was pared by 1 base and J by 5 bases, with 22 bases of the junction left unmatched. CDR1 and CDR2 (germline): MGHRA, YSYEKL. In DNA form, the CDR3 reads TGCGCCAGCAGCCAAGCAAGGCTAGCGGAAACTCTGATACTGGGGGAGACCCAGTACTTC. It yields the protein CASSQARLAETLILGETQYF.

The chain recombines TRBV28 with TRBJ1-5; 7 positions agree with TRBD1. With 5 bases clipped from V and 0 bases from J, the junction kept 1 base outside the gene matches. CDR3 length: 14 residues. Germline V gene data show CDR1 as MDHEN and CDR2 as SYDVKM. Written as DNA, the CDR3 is TGTGCCAGCAGTGGGGACAGTAGCAATCAGCCCCAGCATTTT. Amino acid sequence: CASSGDSSNQPQHF.

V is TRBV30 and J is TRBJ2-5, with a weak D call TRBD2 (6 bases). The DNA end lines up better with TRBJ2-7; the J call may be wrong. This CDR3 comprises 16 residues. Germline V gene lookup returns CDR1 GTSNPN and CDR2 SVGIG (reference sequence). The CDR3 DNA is TGTGCCTGGAGCCGTACTAGGGTGAGCCGGGAGTACGAGCAGTACTTC. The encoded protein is CAWSRTRVSREYEQYF.

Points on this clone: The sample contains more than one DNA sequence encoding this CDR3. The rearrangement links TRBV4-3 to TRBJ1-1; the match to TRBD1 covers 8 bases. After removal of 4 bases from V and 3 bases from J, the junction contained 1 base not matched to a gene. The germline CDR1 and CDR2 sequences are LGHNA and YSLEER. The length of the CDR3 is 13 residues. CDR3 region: CASSPDRDTEAFF. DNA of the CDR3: TGCGCCAGCAGCCCGGACAGGGACACTGAAGCTTTCTTT.

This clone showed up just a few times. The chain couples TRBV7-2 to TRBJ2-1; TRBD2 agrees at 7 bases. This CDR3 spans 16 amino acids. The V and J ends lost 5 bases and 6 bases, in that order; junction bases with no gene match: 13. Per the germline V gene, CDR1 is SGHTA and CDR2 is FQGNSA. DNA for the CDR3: TGTGCCAGCAGCCCCCTGGGGGGGAAAAGAAGCAATGAGCAGTTCTTC. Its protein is CASSPLGGKRSNEQFF.

The CDR3 coding sequence is TGTGCCAGCAGTCGAAGACTAGCGGGGCTCTACGAGCAGTACTTC. It encodes CASSRRLAGLYEQYF. V and J are TRBV27 and TRBJ2-7; TRBD2 aligns across 11 bases. Per the germline V gene, CDR1 is MNHEY and CDR2 is SMNVEV (reference sequence). This CDR3 spans 15 amino acids. J lost 3 bases, V lost 5 bases, and 6 bases had no gene match.

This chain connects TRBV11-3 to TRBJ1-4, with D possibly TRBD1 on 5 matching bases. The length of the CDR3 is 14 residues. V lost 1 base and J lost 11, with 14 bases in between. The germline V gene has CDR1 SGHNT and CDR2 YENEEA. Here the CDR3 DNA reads TGTGCCAGCAGCTTAGCCCCGGCCGCAGGGAAACTGTTTTTT. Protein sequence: CASSLAPAAGKLFF.

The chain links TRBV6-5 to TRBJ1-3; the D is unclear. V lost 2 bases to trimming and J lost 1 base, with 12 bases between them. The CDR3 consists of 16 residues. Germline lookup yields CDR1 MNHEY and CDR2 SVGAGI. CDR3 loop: CASSYDAVESGNTIYF. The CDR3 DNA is TGTGCCAGCAGTTACGATGCCGTCGAGTCTGGAAACACCATATATTTT.

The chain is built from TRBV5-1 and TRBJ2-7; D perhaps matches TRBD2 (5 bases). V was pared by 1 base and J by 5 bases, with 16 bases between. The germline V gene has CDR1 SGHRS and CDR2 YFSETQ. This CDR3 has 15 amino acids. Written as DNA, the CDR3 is TGCGCCAGCAGCTTGAGGGAGAATATGAGAAACGAGCAGTACTTC. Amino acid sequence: CASSLRENMRNEQYF.

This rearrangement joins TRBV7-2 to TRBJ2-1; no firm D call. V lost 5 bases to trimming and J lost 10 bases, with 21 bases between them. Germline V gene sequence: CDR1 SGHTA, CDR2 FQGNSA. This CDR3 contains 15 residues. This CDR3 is CASSTSHLILREQFF. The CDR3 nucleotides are TGTGCCAGCAGCACATCCCACCTGATACTAAGGGAGCAGTTCTTC.

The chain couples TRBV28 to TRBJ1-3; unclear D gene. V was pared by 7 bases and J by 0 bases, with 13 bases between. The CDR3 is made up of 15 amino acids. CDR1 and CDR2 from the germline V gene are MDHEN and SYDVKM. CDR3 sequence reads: CASTLDSSSGNTIYF. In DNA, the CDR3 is TGTGCCAGCACCTTGGACTCGAGCTCTGGAAACACCATATATTTT.

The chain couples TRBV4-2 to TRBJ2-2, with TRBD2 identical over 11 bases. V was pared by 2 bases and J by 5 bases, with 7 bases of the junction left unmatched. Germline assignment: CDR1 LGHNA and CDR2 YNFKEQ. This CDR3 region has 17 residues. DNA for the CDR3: TGTGCCAGCAGCCAATCTCCACTAGCGGGAGATACCGGGGAGCTGTTTTTT. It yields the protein CASSQSPLAGDTGELFF.

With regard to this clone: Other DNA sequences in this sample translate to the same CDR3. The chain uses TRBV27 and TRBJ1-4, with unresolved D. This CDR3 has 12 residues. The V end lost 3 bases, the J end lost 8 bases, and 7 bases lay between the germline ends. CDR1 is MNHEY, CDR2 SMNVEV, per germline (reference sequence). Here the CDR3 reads CASSLGGEKLFF. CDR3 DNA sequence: TGTGCCAGCAGTTTGGGAGGGGAAAAACTGTTTTTT.